The source of this T cell receptor beta chain is a study of human T cells and chemical hapten exposure. The wider study: Skin of the upper inner arm, around 2 cm by around 2 cm, received 2% DPC for sensitization.

The CDR3 has 10 amino acids. V was shortened by 9 bases and J by 4 bases, with 7 bases between the two germline ends. The V gene's germline CDR1 is SNHLY and CDR2 FYNNEI. The time point denotes: patch test 2, 6 weeks after DPC sensitization. Treatment meaning: therapeutic diphenylcyclopropenone sensitization with weekly scalp DPC. Investigators collected blood before applying each patch test. Those who donated were patients with alopecia, 18 to 70 years of age, and suitable for DPC. For the library, individual cDNA molecules each received unique molecular identifiers. TCRdb re-called the RACE reads with MiXCR, one entry per CDR3 protein. The data contain some 96,000 distinct CDR3 sequences, 9% to 9.5% of them seen just once; the ten biggest clones take up 2% to 2.5%.

Here the sequenced sample was whole blood, taken in connection with sensitization to the hapten diphenylcyclopropenone (DPC). This clonotype was sampled from a woman aged 35 to 49 with alopecia areata. Some clones in this sample may be carry-over from other donors' samples. The chain recombines TRBV2 with TRBJ2-7, with D possibly TRBD1 on 6 matching bases. The CDR3 DNA is TGTGCCAGTGGACAGTACGAGCAGTACTTC. It translates to CASGQYEQYF.